A selection of T cell receptor beta chains follows, all from one sample in a study of somatic mutations in cytotoxic T cells in rheumatoid arthritis. TCRdb's copy holds only in-frame clones and misses some; the assay was immunoSEQ multiplex PCR. This sample has about 10,000 clones; over 70% occur once, and the top ten carry over 20%. The sample consisted of CD8+ T cells sorted from blood. The receptors come from a man aged 50 to 59 in good health. CDR3s include the opening cysteine and the closing phenylalanine or tryptophan. The order of the fields is J gene, D gene, V gene, clone size, CDR3 DNA, CDR3 protein. The D gene is left open where the match is weak. Where a row states a size, it is once, few, many or the class of an expanded clone; other rows omit it.

TRBJ2-7 | TRBD2 | TRBV7-9 | NA | TGTGCCAGCAGCCATACTAGCGGGGAGAGGGAGCAGTACTTC | CASSHTSGEREQYF
TRBJ2-7 | TRBD2 | TRBV4-1 | NA | TGCGCCAGCAGCCAGAAGACAAATAGCGGGGGGGCTTACGAGCAGTACTTC | CASSQKTNSGGAYEQYF
TRBJ2-7 | TRBD2 | TRBV6-6 | NA | TGTGCCAGCAACGAAGGGACTAGCGGGAGACTATACGAGCAGTACTTC | CASNEGTSGRLYEQYF
TRBJ2-3 | TRBD2 | TRBV14 | NA | TGTGCCAGCAGCCAGAGCGGGGGTCCCACAGATACGCAGTATTTT | CASSQSGGPTDTQYF
TRBJ2-7 | NA | TRBV10-1 | NA | TGCGCCCGCTCCCGAGGGTCCCAGTGCGAGCAGTACTTC | CARSRGSQCEQYF
TRBJ1-3 | NA | TRBV7-2 | NA | TGTGCCAGCAGCTTACGGGGGTCCCCCTTCTCTGGAAACACCATATATTTT | CASSLRGSPFSGNTIYF
TRBJ1-5 | NA | TRBV4-1 | NA | TGCGCCAGCAGCCAAGAGGAGGGAGATCAGCCCCAGCATTTT | CASSQEEGDQPQHF
TRBJ2-2 | NA | TRBV9 | NA | TGTGCCAGCAGCCAGGGCGACGGGGGTAGGACCGGGGAGCTGTTTTTT | CASSQGDGGRTGELFF
TRBJ2-2 | NA | TRBV7-9 | few | TGTGCCAGCAGCCTTAACACCGGGGAGCTGTTTTTT | CASSLNTGELFF
TRBJ2-7 | TRBD2 | TRBV27 | NA | TGTGCCAGGGGTGGATGGGTAGCGGGAGACCCCGAGCAGTACTTC | CARGGWVAGDPEQYF
TRBJ2-7 | NA | TRBV11-2 | NA | TGTGCCAGCACAGAGATGGACAGCAACTCCTACGAGCAGTACTTC | CASTEMDSNSYEQYF
TRBJ2-7 | NA | TRBV9 | NA | TGTGCCAGCAGCATCCATAGAGGAGGGGCCGAGCAGTACTTC | CASSIHRGGAEQYF
TRBJ2-2 | TRBD1 | TRBV15 | NA | TGTGCCACCAGCACAGACAGGGGCAACACCGGGGAGCTGTTTTTT | CATSTDRGNTGELFF
TRBJ2-3 | NA | TRBV27 | NA | TGTGCCAGCTGCTCACTATCGACAGATACGCAGTATTTT | CASCSLSTDTQYF
TRBJ1-2 | NA | TRBV27 | NA | TGTGCCAGCACCCCGGTAGCGCGCAGCTATGGCTACACCTTC | CASTPVARSYGYTF
TRBJ1-2 | NA | TRBV5-1 | NA | TGCGCCAGCAGCTTGGTAGTGGGGGCGAGGGGCTACACCTTC | CASSLVVGARGYTF
TRBJ2-1 | TRBD2 | TRBV9 | NA | TGTGCCAGCAGCCACTGGGGCGGGAGTTCCTACAATGAGCAGTTCTTC | CASSHWGGSSYNEQFF
TRBJ2-7 | NA | TRBV4-3 | NA | TGCGCCAGCAGCCCGACAATCGTGGCAGGGACTTACGAGCAGTACTTC | CASSPTIVAGTYEQYF
TRBJ2-1 | TRBD1 | TRBV19 | few | TGTGCCAGCACCGGGACAGGGTGGCTTGAGCAGTTCTTC | CASTGTGWLEQFF
TRBJ1-2 | NA | TRBV28 | NA | TGTGCCAGCAGTTCCCCAGGGAGGTATGGCTACACCTTC | CASSSPGRYGYTF
TRBJ2-3 | TRBD2 | TRBV11-2 | NA | TGTGCCAGCGGGGTTAGCGGGAGCGTGACAGATACGCAGTATTTT | CASGVSGSVTDTQYF
TRBJ1-1 | NA | TRBV6-5 | NA | TGTGCCAGCAGGGCGGCAGCGGAGATGAACACTGAAGCTTTCTTT | CASRAAAEMNTEAFF
TRBJ2-1 | NA | TRBV27 | NA | TGTGCCAGCAGTTTATACCCTAGAAGGGGAACTTACAATGAGCAGTTCTTC | CASSLYPRRGTYNEQFF
TRBJ2-1 | TRBD2 | TRBV7-9 | few | TGTGCCAGCAGCTTGGCTAGCGGGAGGTTAAATGAGCAGTTCTTC | CASSLASGRLNEQFF
TRBJ1-6 | TRBD1 | TRBV7-9 | few | TGTGCCAGCAGCTCCAACAGGGGAAATAATTCACCCCTCCACTTT | CASSSNRGNNSPLHF
TRBJ2-1 | TRBD1 | TRBV5-1 | NA | TGCGCCAGCAGCCTTACTGCCGGACAGGGTCGCAATGAGCAGTTCTTC | CASSLTAGQGRNEQFF
TRBJ2-7 | NA | TRBV6-6 | NA | TGTGCCAGCAGTTACTCGACTGGGGAGCAGTACTTC | CASSYSTGEQYF
TRBJ2-5 | NA | TRBV7-3 | NA | TGTGCTAGCAGCCAAACCTACAGGGAACAAGAGACCCAGTACTTC | CASSQTYREQETQYF
TRBJ2-7 | NA | TRBV7-8 | NA | TGTGCCAGCAGCTTAGGCAGGGGGGTTGACGAGCAGTACTTC | CASSLGRGVDEQYF
TRBJ1-4 | TRBD1 | TRBV5-6 | NA | TGTGCCAGCAGCTTGAAAGGGGGCAAGGAAAAACTGTTTTTT | CASSLKGGKEKLFF
TRBJ1-6 | TRBD1 | TRBV4-3 | few | TGCGCCAGCAGCTCCCGGGACAGGGGTTCACCCCTCCACTTT | CASSSRDRGSPLHF
TRBJ2-1 | NA | TRBV11-3 | few | TGTGCCAGCAGCTTAGGAGGATCCCAGCGGAAGTTCTTC | CASSLGGSQRKFF
TRBJ2-7 | TRBD1 | TRBV7-8 | few | TGTGCCAGCAGCTTAGGGAGCAGGGGGTCCTCCTACGAGCAGTACTTC | CASSLGSRGSSYEQYF
TRBJ2-7 | NA | TRBV6-1 | once | TGTGCCAGCAGTGAGAGGGGGAGCTCCTACGAGCAGTACTTC | CASSERGSSYEQYF
TRBJ2-1 | TRBD1 | TRBV6-6 | NA | TGTGCCAGCAGTTCGGACAGGATGAGGCATAGTGAGCAGTTCTTC | CASSSDRMRHSEQFF
TRBJ1-6 | TRBD1 | TRBV28 | NA | TGTGCCAGCAGGGAACCGGGACAGGGTGATTCACCCCTCCACTTT | CASREPGQGDSPLHF
TRBJ1-2 | NA | TRBV2 | NA | TGTGCCAGCAGTGAAGCCGCCGGCTATGGCTACACCTTC | CASSEAAGYGYTF
TRBJ2-3 | TRBD2 | TRBV9 | NA | TGTGCCAGCAGCCCCCCCCGCGGGAGGGCCAGAGATACGCAGTATTTT | CASSPPRGRARDTQYF
TRBJ2-2 | NA | TRBV27 | NA | TGTGCCAGCAGTCCAAAGTCGGGGGTAACGTCCGGGGAGCTGTTTTTT | CASSPKSGVTSGELFF
TRBJ1-2 | NA | TRBV7-2 | medium-sized | TGTGCCAGCAGCTTAGGGGACACTTACTATGGCTACACCTTC | CASSLGDTYYGYTF
TRBJ1-1 | TRBD1 | TRBV6-4 | NA | TGTGCCAGCAGCGCCCCGCCCCCCACAGGGGGCGGCACTGAAGCTTTCTTT | CASSAPPPTGGGTEAFF
TRBJ2-5 | NA | TRBV11-1 | NA | TGTGCCAGCAGCCTACCGGGTGTTGTGGAGACCCAGTACTTC | CASSLPGVVETQYF
TRBJ2-3 | TRBD1 | TRBV15 | NA | TGTGCCACCAGCAGAGACAGGGGGAACACAGATACGCAGTATTTT | CATSRDRGNTDTQYF
TRBJ1-2 | NA | TRBV7-2 | NA | TGTGCCAGCAGAGAGATGGGCTACACCTTC | CASREMGYTF
TRBJ1-1 | NA | TRBV6-1 | NA | TGTGCCAGCAGTGAATACGCAGGGAACACTGAAGCTTTCTTT | CASSEYAGNTEAFF
TRBJ1-3 | NA | TRBV10-3 | NA | TGTGCCATCAGTAAAGTGCCAGGCTTAGAAAACACCATATATTTT | CAISKVPGLENTIYF
TRBJ2-7 | TRBD1 | TRBV5-1 | NA | TGCGCCAGCGGACAGGGCTACGAGCAGTACTTC | CASGQGYEQYF
TRBJ2-1 | TRBD2 | TRBV7-8 | medium-sized | TGTGCCAGCAGCCGTGGGGGCCTAGCGGGCAATGAGCAGTTCTTC | CASSRGGLAGNEQFF